The clone carrying this T cell receptor (beta chain) was counted only a few times. The antigen is undetermined. Using RNA transcripts as the source, TCR beta CDR3 regions were amplified. RT-PCR in the first round (using the HTBI primer set) targeted the TCR CDR3. TCRdb used MiXCR to reprocess the multiplex PCR reads, holding one entry per CDR3 protein. The sample contains 400,000 to 600,000 distinct CDR3 sequences, 20% to 25% of which appear only once. This sample is part of a study of T cells in Graves' hyperthyroidism and ophthalmopathy. From more than 9 ml of fresh peripheral blood, PBMCs were isolated. General study findings and limits: Peripheral blood also featured most of the thyroid clonotypes expanded above 0.001.

CDR3 length: 14 amino acids. Germline loops: CDR1 SGHAT, CDR2 FQNNGV. Trimming shortened V by 6 bases and J by 1 base, and 12 bases separated the two germline ends. The genes are TRBV11-2 and TRBJ2-5; D unclear. The clonotype was recovered from a man in his late teens or twenties with Graves' hyperthyroidism. The sequenced sample was blood. CDR3 nucleotides: TGTGCCAGCAGGGGCCTATTGGGCCAAGAGACCCAGTACTTC. Residues: CASRGLLGQETQYF.